This TCR beta chain was obtained from a study of blood T cell repertoires in COVID-19. Looking at the study overall: The origin of the acute and convalescent COVID-19 samples was the United States, Italy and Spain. PBMCs, B-cell-depleted T cells, or T cells provided the cDNA or gDNA that made up the material.

CDR1 is SNHLY, CDR2 FYNNEI, per germline. The CDR3 contains 12 residues. Trimming stripped 6 bases from V and 7 bases from J, with 10 bases between. Authors' analysis steps: Counts of nucleated cells, estimated from reference gene primer amplification, were obtained. Repertoires were generated with immunoSEQ multiplex PCR, while TCRdb's copy carries only in-frame clones and drops some. The V and J calls and the clone size are those of that table, but D and trimming were determined from the DNA. The profile shows around 180,000 clones, around four fifths of them singletons. This clonotype was sampled from a woman in her thirties with acute or convalescent COVID-19. The V gene is TRBV2, the J gene TRBJ1-3; no definite D call. Sequences were obtained from peripheral blood. CDR3: CASRGRLNTIYF. The DNA for the CDR3 is TGTGCCAGCAGGGGCCGGTTGAACACCATATATTTT.